This TCR beta chain was sequenced during a study of blood T cell repertoires in COVID-19. This clone has only one observation. Germline lookup yields CDR1 SEHNR and CDR2 FQNEAQ (reference sequence). The CDR3 length is 16 residues. Trimming removed 3 bases at V and 0 bases at J, with 9 bases between. The repertoire was sequenced with immunoSEQ multiplex PCR; TCRdb's copy has only in-frame clones and lacks some. The sample has more than 150,000 clones, approximately 88% seen once. The chain uses TRBV7-9 and TRBJ2-6; tentatively, D is TRBD1 (5 bases). This TCR derives from a man aged 60-69 years with acute or convalescent COVID-19. The sequencing input was peripheral blood. The CDR3 here is CASSFLRGSGANVLTF. The CDR3 nucleotides are TGTGCCAGCAGCTTCCTTAGGGGCTCTGGGGCCAACGTCCTGACTTTC.